Below, one T cell receptor beta chain is given with its context. As yet, its antigen is unknown. This entry belongs to a study of beta chain features in type 1 diabetes. Notes on the study in general: Resolution of whether HLA type affects TCRB rearrangement was not achieved here. Patients and controls would share equally any PCR tilt toward shorter templates. VDJ junctions from type 1 diabetes patients carried fewer insertions and larger deletions. Type 1 diabetes patients had moderately but significantly shorter TCRB CDR3s in all four CD4+ subsets.

The whole isolated RNA underwent reverse transcription, so sequencing captured expressed TCRB transcripts. The assay was immunoSEQ multiplex PCR, and TCRdb's table has in-frame clones only and misses some. The sample includes around 650,000 clones, around 12% of them seen just once. The germline V gene encodes CDR1 SGHDN and CDR2 FVKESK. The CDR3 runs 13 residues. V lost 1 base to trimming and J lost 7 bases, with 10 bases between them. By way of CD45RO/CCR7/CD25/CD127/CD95/CD27, the CD4+ regulatory, stem cell-like memory, central memory and naive cells were sorted. The source of this sequence is a man aged 25 to 40 with type 1 diabetes. The chain carries TRBV14 and TRBJ1-2, with D possibly TRBD1 on 5 matching bases. Sequencing was carried out using naive CD4+ T cells from blood. The CDR3 loop is CASSQVGGGGYTF. The CDR3 DNA reads TGTGCCAGCAGCCAAGTCGGGGGTGGTGGCTACACCTTC.